This T cell receptor beta chain was sequenced during a study of blood T cell repertoires in COVID-19. Study processing details: Amplified reference gene primers provided the basis for estimating nucleated cell counts. Libraries were prepared by immunoSEQ multiplex PCR; TCRdb keeps only in-frame clonotypes and omits some of them. D and trimming come from the DNA, and the V and J calls and clone size come from that table. The sample yields 45,000 or so clones, roughly nine tenths seen once. The CDR3 runs 15 residues. Trimming took 6 bases from V and 3 from J, leaving 17 bases between them. CDR1 is MNHEY and CDR2 is SVGEGT in the germline V gene.

Sequenced material: peripheral blood. The TCR comes from a human donor in a cohort sampled during active COVID-19. The genes are TRBV6-2 or TRBV6-3 and TRBJ1-1, with D tentatively TRBD1 (6 bases). The DNA of the CDR3 is TGTGCCAGCAGCGCTCCCAGGGGAGGGGACACTGAAGCTTTCTTT. Its protein is CASSAPRGGDTEAFF.